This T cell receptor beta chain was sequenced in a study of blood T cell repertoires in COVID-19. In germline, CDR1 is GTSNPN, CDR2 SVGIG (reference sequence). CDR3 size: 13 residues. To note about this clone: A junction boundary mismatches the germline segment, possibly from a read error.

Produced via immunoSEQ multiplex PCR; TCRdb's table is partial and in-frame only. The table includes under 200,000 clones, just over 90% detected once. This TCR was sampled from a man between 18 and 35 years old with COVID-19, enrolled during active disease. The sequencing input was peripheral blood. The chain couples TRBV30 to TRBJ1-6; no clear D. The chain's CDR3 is CAWESSYNSSLHF. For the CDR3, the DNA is TGTGCCTGGGAGAGCTCCTATAATTCATCCCTCCACTTT. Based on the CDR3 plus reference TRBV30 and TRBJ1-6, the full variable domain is SQTIHQWPATLVQPVGSPLSLECTVEGTSNPNLYWYRQAAGRGLQLLFYSVGIGQISSEVPQNLSASRPQDRQFILSSKKLLLSDSGFYLCAWESSYNSSLHFGNGTRLTVT.